The T cell receptor (beta chain) described here comes from a study of shared clonotypes between healthy human individuals. CD8 cells regarded as naive lacked CD45RO, were positively chosen for CCR7, and omitted terminally differentiated effector memory CD45RA+ cells. Data came from immunoSEQ multiplex PCR; TCRdb stores just in-frame clones and leaves some out. The sample records some 2,000,000 clones, about 95% being singletons. This CDR3 contains 14 residues. J gave up 11 bases and V 6 bases, and 10 bases lay outside the gene matches. Germline V gives CDR1 SGHTA, CDR2 FQGTGA. The sequence was obtained from a man between 18 and 35 years old in good health. The V call is TRBV7-3, the J call TRBJ2-1; 10 bases align to TRBD2. The sample consisted of naive CD8+ T cells sorted from blood. In DNA form, the CDR3 reads TGTGCCAGCAGTCTCTCCGGGACTAGCGCTCAGCAGTTCTTC. Translated, it gives CASSLSGTSAQQFF.